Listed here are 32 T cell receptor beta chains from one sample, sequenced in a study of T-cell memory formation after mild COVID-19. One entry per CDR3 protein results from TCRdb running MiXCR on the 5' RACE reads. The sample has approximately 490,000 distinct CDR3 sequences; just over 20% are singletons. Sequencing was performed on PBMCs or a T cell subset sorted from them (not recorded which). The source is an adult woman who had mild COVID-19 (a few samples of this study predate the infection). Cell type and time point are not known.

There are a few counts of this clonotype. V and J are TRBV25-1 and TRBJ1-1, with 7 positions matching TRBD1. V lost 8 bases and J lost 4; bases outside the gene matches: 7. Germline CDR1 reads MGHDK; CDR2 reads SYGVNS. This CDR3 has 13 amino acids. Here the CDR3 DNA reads TGTGCCAGCTTAAGACAGGGCAGCACTGAAGCTTTCTTT. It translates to CASLRQGSTEAFF.

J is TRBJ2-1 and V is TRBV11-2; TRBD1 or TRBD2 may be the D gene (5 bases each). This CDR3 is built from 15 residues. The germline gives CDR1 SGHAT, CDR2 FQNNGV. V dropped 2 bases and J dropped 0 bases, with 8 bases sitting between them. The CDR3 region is CASSLWDPSYNEQFF. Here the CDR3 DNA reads TGTGCCAGCAGCTTATGGGACCCCTCCTACAATGAGCAGTTCTTC.

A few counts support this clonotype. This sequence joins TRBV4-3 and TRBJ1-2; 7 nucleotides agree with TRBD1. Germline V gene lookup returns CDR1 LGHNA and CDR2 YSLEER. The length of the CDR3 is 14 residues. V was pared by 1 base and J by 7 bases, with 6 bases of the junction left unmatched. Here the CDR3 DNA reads TGCGCCAGCAGCCAAGCAGGGGGATCTAGTGGCTACACCTTC. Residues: CASSQAGGSSGYTF.

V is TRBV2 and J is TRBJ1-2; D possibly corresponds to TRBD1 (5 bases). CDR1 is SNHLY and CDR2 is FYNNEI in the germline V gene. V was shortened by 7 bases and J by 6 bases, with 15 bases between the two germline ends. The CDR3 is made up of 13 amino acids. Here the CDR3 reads CASTLDRSHGYTF. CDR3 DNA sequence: TGTGCCAGCACCCTCGACAGATCCCATGGCTACACCTTC.

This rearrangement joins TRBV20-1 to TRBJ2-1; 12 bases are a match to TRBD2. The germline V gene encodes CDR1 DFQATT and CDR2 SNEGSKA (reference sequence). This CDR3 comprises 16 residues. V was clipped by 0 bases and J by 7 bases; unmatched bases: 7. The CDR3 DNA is TGCAGTGCTAGAGACGGACTAGCGGGATATTATAATGAGCAGTTCTTC. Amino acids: CSARDGLAGYYNEQFF.

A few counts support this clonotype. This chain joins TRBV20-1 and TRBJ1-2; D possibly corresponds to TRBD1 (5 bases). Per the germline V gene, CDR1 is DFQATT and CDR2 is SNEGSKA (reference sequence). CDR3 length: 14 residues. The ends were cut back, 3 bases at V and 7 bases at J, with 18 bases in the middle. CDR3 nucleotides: TGCAGTGCTAGGTCTTCGGGGGAAGATGGTGGCTACACCTTC. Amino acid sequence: CSARSSGEDGGYTF.

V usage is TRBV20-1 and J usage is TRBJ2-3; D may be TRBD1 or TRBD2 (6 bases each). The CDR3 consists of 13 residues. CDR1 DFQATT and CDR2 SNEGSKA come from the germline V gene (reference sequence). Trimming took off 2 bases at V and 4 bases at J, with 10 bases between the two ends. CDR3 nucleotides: TGCAGTGCTAGAATTAGGGGGGCAGATACGCAGTATTTT. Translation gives CSARIRGADTQYF.

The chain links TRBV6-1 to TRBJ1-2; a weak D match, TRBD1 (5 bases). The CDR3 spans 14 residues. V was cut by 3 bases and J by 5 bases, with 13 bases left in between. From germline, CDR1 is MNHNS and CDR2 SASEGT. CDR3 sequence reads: CASSDGAGLYGYTF. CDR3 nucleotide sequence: TGTGCCAGCAGTGATGGGGCAGGCCTATATGGCTACACCTTC.

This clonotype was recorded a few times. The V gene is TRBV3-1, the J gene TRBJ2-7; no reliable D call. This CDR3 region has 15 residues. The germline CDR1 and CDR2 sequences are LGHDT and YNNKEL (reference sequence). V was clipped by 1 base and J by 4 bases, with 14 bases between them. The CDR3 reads CASSQASGRLYEQYF. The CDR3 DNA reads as TGTGCCAGCAGCCAAGCTTCGGGCAGGCTTTACGAGCAGTACTTC.

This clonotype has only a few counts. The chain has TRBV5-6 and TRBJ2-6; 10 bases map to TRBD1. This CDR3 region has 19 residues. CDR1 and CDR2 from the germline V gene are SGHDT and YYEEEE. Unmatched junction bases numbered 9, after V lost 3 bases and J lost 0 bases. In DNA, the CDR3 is TGTGCCAGCAGCTCTCCGGGACAGGGGCAGAGCTCTGGGGCCAACGTCCTGACTTTC. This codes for CASSSPGQGQSSGANVLTF.

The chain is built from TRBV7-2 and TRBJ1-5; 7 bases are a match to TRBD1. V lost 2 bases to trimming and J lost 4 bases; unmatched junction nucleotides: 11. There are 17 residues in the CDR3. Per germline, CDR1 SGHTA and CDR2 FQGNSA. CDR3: CASSLLISGQLNQPQHF. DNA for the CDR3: TGTGCCAGCAGCTTACTTATCTCGGGACAGCTTAATCAGCCCCAGCATTTT.

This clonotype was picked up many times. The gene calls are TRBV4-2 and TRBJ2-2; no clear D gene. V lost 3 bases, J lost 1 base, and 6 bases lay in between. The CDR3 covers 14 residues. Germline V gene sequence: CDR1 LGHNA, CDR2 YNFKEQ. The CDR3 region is CASSHRENTGELFF. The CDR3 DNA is TGTGCCAGCAGCCATAGAGAGAACACCGGGGAGCTGTTTTTT.

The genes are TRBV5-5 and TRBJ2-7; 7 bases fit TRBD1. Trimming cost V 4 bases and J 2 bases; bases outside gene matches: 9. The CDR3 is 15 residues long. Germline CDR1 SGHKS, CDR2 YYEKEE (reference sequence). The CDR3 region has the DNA TGTGCCAGCAGCCCCGCCGGGACAGTTACCTACGAGCAGTACTTC. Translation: CASSPAGTVTYEQYF.

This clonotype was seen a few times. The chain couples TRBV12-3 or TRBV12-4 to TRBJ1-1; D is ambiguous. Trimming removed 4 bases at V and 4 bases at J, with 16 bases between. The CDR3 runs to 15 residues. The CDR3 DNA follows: TGTGCCAGCAGTTCCCGGGCGGGCCTAGGCACTGAAGCTTTCTTT. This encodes CASSSRAGLGTEAFF.

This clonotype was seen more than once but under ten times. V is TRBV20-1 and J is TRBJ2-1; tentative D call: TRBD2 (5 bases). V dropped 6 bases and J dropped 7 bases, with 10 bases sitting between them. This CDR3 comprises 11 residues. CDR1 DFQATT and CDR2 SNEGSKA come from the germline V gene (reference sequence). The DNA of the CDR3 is TGCAGTGCCGGAGGACTGAATGAGCAGTTCTTC. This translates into CSAGGLNEQFF.

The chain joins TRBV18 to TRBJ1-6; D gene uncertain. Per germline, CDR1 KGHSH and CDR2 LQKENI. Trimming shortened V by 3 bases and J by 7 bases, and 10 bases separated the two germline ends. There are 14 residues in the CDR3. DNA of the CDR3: TGTGCCAGCTCACCTAAGGCCCTAAATTCACCCCTCCACTTT. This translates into CASSPKALNSPLHF.

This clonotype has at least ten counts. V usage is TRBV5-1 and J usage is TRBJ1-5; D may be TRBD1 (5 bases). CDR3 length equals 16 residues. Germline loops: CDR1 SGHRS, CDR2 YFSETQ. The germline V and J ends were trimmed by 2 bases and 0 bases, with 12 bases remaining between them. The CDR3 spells CASSFPGSYSNQPQHF. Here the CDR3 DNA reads TGCGCCAGCAGCTTCCCAGGGAGCTATAGCAATCAGCCCCAGCATTTT.

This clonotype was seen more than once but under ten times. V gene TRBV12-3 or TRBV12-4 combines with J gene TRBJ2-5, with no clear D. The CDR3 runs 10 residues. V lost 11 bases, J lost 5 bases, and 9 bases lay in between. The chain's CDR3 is CAGIEETQYF. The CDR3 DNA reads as TGTGCCGGAATAGAGGAGACCCAGTACTTC.

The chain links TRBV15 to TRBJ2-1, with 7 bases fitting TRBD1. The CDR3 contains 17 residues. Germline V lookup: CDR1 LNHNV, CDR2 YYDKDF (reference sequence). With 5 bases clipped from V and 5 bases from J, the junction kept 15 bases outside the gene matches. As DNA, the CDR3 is TGTGCCACCAGCTTAAGGGCAGGACAGGCGGAGGACAATGAGCAGTTCTTC. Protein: CATSLRAGQAEDNEQFF.

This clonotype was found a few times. DNA of the CDR3: TGTGCCAGCAGTTTCGGGGGGTCCGGGGAGCTGTTTTTT. Its translation is CASSFGGSGELFF. The chain links TRBV12-3 or TRBV12-4 to TRBJ2-2; 7 bases agree with TRBD2. Trimming cost V 3 bases and J 6 bases; bases outside gene matches: 1. CDR3 length: 13 residues.

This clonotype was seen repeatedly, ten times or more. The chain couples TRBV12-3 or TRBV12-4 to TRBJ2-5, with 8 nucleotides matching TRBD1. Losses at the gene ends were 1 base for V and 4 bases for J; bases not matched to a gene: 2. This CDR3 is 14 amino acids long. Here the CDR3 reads CASSLGQGRETQYF. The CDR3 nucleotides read TGTGCCAGCAGTTTAGGACAGGGGCGAGAGACCCAGTACTTC.

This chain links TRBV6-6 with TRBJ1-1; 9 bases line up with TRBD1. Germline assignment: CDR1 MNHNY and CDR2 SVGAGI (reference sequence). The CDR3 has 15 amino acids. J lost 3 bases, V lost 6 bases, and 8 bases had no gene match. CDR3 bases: TGTGCCAGCAGGGACGGACAGGGGTCGGACACTGAAGCTTTCTTT. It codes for CASRDGQGSDTEAFF.

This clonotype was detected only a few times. The DNA of the CDR3 is TGTGCCAGCAGCCAAGAGTTCAAGGGACGGGGAGCAGATACGCAGTATTTT. As protein: CASSQEFKGRGADTQYF. The chain combines TRBV3-1 with TRBJ2-3, with D perhaps being TRBD1 or TRBD2 (5 bases each). The germline V and J ends were trimmed by 0 bases and 4 bases, with 17 bases remaining between them. CDR1 and CDR2 (germline): LGHDT, YNNKEL (reference sequence). The CDR3 is 17 amino acids.

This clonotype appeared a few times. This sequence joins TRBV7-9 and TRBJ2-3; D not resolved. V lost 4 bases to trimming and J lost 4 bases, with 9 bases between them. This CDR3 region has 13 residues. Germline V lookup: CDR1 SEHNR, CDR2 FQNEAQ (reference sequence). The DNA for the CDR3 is TGTGCCAGCAGCTCTAAAGACGCAGATACGCAGTATTTT. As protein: CASSSKDADTQYF.

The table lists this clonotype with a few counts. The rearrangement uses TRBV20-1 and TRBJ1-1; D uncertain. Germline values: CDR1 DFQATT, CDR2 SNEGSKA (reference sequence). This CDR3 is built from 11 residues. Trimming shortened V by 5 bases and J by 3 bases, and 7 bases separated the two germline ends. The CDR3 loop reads CSALKYTEAFF. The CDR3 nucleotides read TGCAGTGCTCTTAAATACACTGAAGCTTTCTTT.

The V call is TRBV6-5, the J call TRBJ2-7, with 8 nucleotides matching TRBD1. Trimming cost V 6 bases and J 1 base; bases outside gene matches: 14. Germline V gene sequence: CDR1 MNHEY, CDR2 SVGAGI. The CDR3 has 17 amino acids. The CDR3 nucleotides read TGTGCCAGCAGGGAGACAGGGGTCAATTACAAGTCCTACGAGCAGTACTTC. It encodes CASRETGVNYKSYEQYF.

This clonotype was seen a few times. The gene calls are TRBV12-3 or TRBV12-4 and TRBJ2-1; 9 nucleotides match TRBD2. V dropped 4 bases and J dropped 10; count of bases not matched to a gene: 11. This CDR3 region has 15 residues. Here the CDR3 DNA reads TGTGCCAGCAGTTCCCAAGCGGGGGGACCGATGGAGCAGTTCTTC. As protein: CASSSQAGGPMEQFF.

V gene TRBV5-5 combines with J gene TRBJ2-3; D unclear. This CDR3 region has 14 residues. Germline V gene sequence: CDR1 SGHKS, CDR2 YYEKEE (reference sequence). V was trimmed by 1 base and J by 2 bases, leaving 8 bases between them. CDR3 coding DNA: TGTGCCAGCAGCTTGAAAGGGTCCACAGATACGCAGTATTTT. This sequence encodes CASSLKGSTDTQYF.

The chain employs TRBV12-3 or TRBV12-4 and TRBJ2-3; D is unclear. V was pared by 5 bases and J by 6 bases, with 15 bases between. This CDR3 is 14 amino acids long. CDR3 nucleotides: TGTGCCAGCAGTCCGACGTCCCTGGTGGATACGCAGTATTTT. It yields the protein CASSPTSLVDTQYF.

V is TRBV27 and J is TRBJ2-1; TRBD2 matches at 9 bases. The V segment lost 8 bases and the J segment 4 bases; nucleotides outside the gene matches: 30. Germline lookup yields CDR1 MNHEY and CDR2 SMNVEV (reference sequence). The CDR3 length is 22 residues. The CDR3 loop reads CASLYHSTSGTERSCLYNEQFF. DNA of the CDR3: TGTGCCAGCCTATACCACTCGACTAGCGGCACCGAAAGGAGTTGTCTTTACAATGAGCAGTTCTTC.

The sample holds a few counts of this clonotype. The CDR3 DNA follows: TGTGCCTGGAGTACGGGGTGGGGGAATGGCTACACCTTC. Translating gives CAWSTGWGNGYTF. The chain has TRBV30 and TRBJ1-2, with D perhaps matching TRBD1 (5 bases). V lost 2 bases to trimming and J lost 6 bases, with 13 bases between them. The CDR3 is 13 amino acids. Germline V gives CDR1 GTSNPN, CDR2 SVGIG (reference sequence).

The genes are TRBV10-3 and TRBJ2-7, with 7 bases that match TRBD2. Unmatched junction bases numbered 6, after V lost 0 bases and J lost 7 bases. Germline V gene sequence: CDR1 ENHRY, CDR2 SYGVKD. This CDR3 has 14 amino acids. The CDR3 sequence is CAISESGGREEQYF. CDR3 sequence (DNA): TGTGCCATCAGTGAGTCGGGCGGGAGAGAGGAGCAGTACTTC.